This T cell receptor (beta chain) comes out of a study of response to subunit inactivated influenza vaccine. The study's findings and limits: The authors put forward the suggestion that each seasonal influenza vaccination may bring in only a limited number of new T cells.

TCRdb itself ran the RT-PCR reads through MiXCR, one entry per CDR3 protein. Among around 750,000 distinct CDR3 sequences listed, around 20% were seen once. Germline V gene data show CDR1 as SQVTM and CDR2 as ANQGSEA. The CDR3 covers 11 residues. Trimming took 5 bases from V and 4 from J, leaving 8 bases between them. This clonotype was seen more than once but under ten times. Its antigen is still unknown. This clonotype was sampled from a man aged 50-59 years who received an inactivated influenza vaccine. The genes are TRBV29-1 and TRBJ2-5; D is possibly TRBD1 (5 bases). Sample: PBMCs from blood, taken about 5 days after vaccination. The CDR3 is CSVLRGETQYF. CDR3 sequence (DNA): TGCAGCGTTTTAAGGGGAGAGACCCAGTACTTC.